This is a list of T cell receptor beta chains from one sample in a study of blood T cell repertoires in COVID-19. Using immunoSEQ multiplex PCR, the repertoire was profiled, and TCRdb retains in-frame clones only, with some absent. The repertoire holds around 220,000 clones, with around nine tenths as singletons. Specimen: PBMCs or T cells enriched from blood (not recorded which). The receptors were sampled from a woman under 30 who had recovered from COVID-19. The CDR3 runs from the conserved cysteine through the conserved F or W. The order of the fields is V gene, CDR3 length, D gene, clone size, J gene, CDR3 protein, CDR3 DNA. D genes are given only for firm matches. Only part of the rows carry a size: once, few, many, or a class if the clone is expanded.

v_gene: TRBV28
len: 16
d_gene: TRBD2
abundance: NA
j_gene: TRBJ2-3
CDR3aa: CASRHQGTRYTDTQYF
CDR3nt: TGTGCCAGCCGCCATCAGGGGACTAGGTACACAGATACGCAGTATTTT

v_gene: TRBV6-5
len: 14
d_gene: NA
abundance: NA
j_gene: TRBJ1-3
CDR3aa: CASSPDFSGNTIYF
CDR3nt: TGTGCCAGCAGTCCAGACTTCTCTGGAAACACCATATATTTT

v_gene: TRBV3-1/TRBV3-2
len: 15
d_gene: TRBD2
abundance: few
j_gene: TRBJ2-2
CDR3aa: CASSQGTRDTGELFF
CDR3nt: TGTGCCAGCAGCCAAGGGACTAGAGACACCGGGGAGCTGTTTTTT

v_gene: TRBV7-9
len: 14
d_gene: TRBD1
abundance: once
j_gene: TRBJ1-2
CDR3aa: CASSRDRFNYGYTF
CDR3nt: TGTGCCAGCAGCCGGGACAGGTTTAACTATGGCTACACCTTC

v_gene: TRBV13
len: 17
d_gene: NA
abundance: NA
j_gene: TRBJ1-2
CDR3aa: CASRTRGEGQANYGYTF
CDR3nt: TGTGCCAGCAGAACTAGGGGGGAGGGACAAGCTAACTATGGCTACACCTTC

v_gene: TRBV6-5
len: 13
d_gene: TRBD1
abundance: NA
j_gene: TRBJ1-5
CDR3aa: CASRDRGNQPQHF
CDR3nt: TGTGCCAGCAGGGACAGGGGCAATCAGCCCCAGCATTTT

v_gene: TRBV5-1
len: 14
d_gene: NA
abundance: NA
j_gene: TRBJ2-6
CDR3aa: CASSSRAGANVLTF
CDR3nt: TGCGCCAGCAGCTCCAGGGCTGGGGCCAACGTCCTGACTTTC

v_gene: TRBV7-8
len: 16
d_gene: TRBD2
abundance: NA
j_gene: TRBJ2-1
CDR3aa: CASSITSGSSYNEQFF
CDR3nt: TGTGCCAGCAGCATTACTAGCGGCAGCTCCTACAATGAGCAGTTCTTC

v_gene: TRBV7-2
len: 15
d_gene: NA
abundance: NA
j_gene: TRBJ1-2
CDR3aa: CASSPRGGSNYGYTF
CDR3nt: TGTGCCAGCAGCCCCCGCGGGGGGTCCAACTATGGCTACACCTTC

v_gene: TRBV7-9
len: 18
d_gene: NA
abundance: NA
j_gene: TRBJ1-1
CDR3aa: CASSSRNGNRRDLVEAFF
CDR3nt: TGTGCCAGCAGCTCCCGAAACGGCAATCGGAGGGACTTGGTTGAAGCTTTCTTT

v_gene: TRBV7-2
len: 16
d_gene: NA
abundance: NA
j_gene: TRBJ1-2
CDR3aa: CASSLVPGPANYGYTF
CDR3nt: TGTGCCAGCAGCTTAGTTCCTGGGCCTGCTAACTATGGCTACACCTTC

v_gene: TRBV6-6
len: 15
d_gene: TRBD2
abundance: many
j_gene: TRBJ2-4
CDR3aa: CASTGGGLAKNIQYF
CDR3nt: TGTGCCAGCACGGGCGGGGGGCTAGCCAAAAACATTCAGTACTTC

v_gene: TRBV28
len: 15
d_gene: NA
abundance: NA
j_gene: TRBJ2-1
CDR3aa: CASSPPGTRIYEQFF
CDR3nt: TGTGCCAGCAGTCCCCCAGGAACCCGTATCTATGAGCAGTTCTTC

v_gene: TRBV28
len: 13
d_gene: NA
abundance: NA
j_gene: TRBJ1-5
CDR3aa: CASSSGRGQPQHF
CDR3nt: TGTGCCAGCTCCTCGGGGAGGGGCCAGCCCCAGCATTTT

v_gene: TRBV6-5
len: 14
d_gene: NA
abundance: NA
j_gene: TRBJ1-5
CDR3aa: CASTTGYSNQPQHF
CDR3nt: TGTGCCAGTACCACAGGATATAGCAATCAGCCCCAGCATTTT

v_gene: TRBV6-5
len: 13
d_gene: NA
abundance: NA
j_gene: TRBJ2-1
CDR3aa: CASHRAGYNEQFF
CDR3nt: TGTGCCAGCCACAGGGCTGGTTACAATGAGCAGTTCTTC

v_gene: TRBV18
len: 16
d_gene: NA
abundance: NA
j_gene: TRBJ2-7
CDR3aa: CASSPREGTPRNEQYF
CDR3nt: TGTGCCAGCTCACCTAGAGAGGGAACCCCTCGAAACGAGCAGTACTTC

v_gene: TRBV19
len: 15
d_gene: TRBD2
abundance: NA
j_gene: TRBJ2-7
CDR3aa: CASSIIVGSGVEQYF
CDR3nt: TGTGCCAGTAGTATAATAGTAGGCAGCGGGGTCGAGCAGTACTTC

v_gene: TRBV6-5
len: 14
d_gene: TRBD1
abundance: NA
j_gene: TRBJ2-1
CDR3aa: CASRPDRAYNEQFF
CDR3nt: TGTGCCAGCAGACCGGACAGGGCATACAATGAGCAGTTCTTC

v_gene: TRBV7-2
len: 14
d_gene: TRBD2
abundance: NA
j_gene: TRBJ2-7
CDR3aa: CASSRGGSSYEQYF
CDR3nt: TGTGCCAGCTCTCGCGGGGGAAGCTCCTACGAGCAGTACTTC

v_gene: TRBV7-9
len: 15
d_gene: TRBD1
abundance: NA
j_gene: TRBJ1-2
CDR3aa: CASSSEVDRDYGYTF
CDR3nt: TGTGCCAGCAGCTCGGAGGTTGACAGGGACTATGGCTACACCTTC

v_gene: TRBV4-1
len: 14
d_gene: NA
abundance: NA
j_gene: TRBJ1-1
CDR3aa: CASSQRTGNTEAFF
CDR3nt: TGCGCCAGCAGCCAGAGAACAGGGAACACTGAAGCTTTCTTT

v_gene: TRBV5-6
len: 14
d_gene: NA
abundance: NA
j_gene: TRBJ1-6
CDR3aa: CASSLVRANSPLHF
CDR3nt: TGTGCCAGCAGCTTGGTCAGGGCCAATTCACCCCTCCACTTT

v_gene: TRBV4-3
len: 15
d_gene: TRBD1
abundance: once
j_gene: TRBJ2-5
CDR3aa: CASSQDWGQRWTQYF
CDR3nt: TGCGCCAGCAGCCAAGATTGGGGACAGCGCTGGACCCAGTACTTC

v_gene: TRBV6-2/TRBV6-3
len: 16
d_gene: TRBD1
abundance: NA
j_gene: TRBJ2-7
CDR3aa: CASSYHIRDRDYEQYF
CDR3nt: TGTGCCAGCAGTTACCATATCCGGGACAGGGATTACGAGCAGTACTTC

v_gene: TRBV10-1
len: 13
d_gene: NA
abundance: NA
j_gene: TRBJ2-3
CDR3aa: CASSESGGDTQYF
CDR3nt: TGCGCCAGCAGTGAGTCCGGGGGAGATACGCAGTATTTT

v_gene: TRBV7-3
len: 16
d_gene: TRBD2
abundance: NA
j_gene: TRBJ2-3
CDR3aa: CASSPRLAGPTDTQYF
CDR3nt: TGTGCCAGCAGCCCCCGACTAGCGGGTCCCACAGATACGCAGTATTTT

v_gene: TRBV7-8
len: 16
d_gene: TRBD2
abundance: NA
j_gene: TRBJ2-1
CDR3aa: CASSRLAGESYNEQFF
CDR3nt: TGTGCCAGCAGCCGACTAGCGGGGGAGTCCTACAATGAGCAGTTCTTC

v_gene: TRBV28
len: 14
d_gene: NA
abundance: NA
j_gene: TRBJ1-2
CDR3aa: CASSLPGVNYGYTF
CDR3nt: TGTGCCAGCAGCCTACCGGGGGTTAACTATGGCTACACCTTC

v_gene: TRBV19
len: 13
d_gene: NA
abundance: NA
j_gene: TRBJ1-2
CDR3aa: CASSLGPRGGYTF
CDR3nt: TGTGCCAGTAGTCTCGGCCCCAGAGGGGGCTACACCTTC

v_gene: TRBV19
len: 14
d_gene: TRBD1
abundance: NA
j_gene: TRBJ1-6
CDR3aa: CASRNRDSGNSLHF
CDR3nt: TGTGCCAGTAGGAACCGGGACAGTGGGAATTCCCTCCACTTT

v_gene: TRBV28
len: 12
d_gene: NA
abundance: NA
j_gene: TRBJ1-5
CDR3aa: CASTGGGQPQHF
CDR3nt: TGTGCCAGCACCGGGGGAGGCCAGCCCCAGCATTTT

v_gene: TRBV9
len: 16
d_gene: TRBD2
abundance: NA
j_gene: TRBJ2-3
CDR3aa: CASSSSGLAVTDTQYF
CDR3nt: TGTGCCAGCAGCTCGAGCGGACTAGCGGTCACAGATACGCAGTATTTT

v_gene: TRBV5-1
len: 13
d_gene: NA
abundance: NA
j_gene: TRBJ1-1
CDR3aa: CASSFAGAIEAFF
CDR3nt: TGCGCCAGCAGCTTCGCGGGGGCCATTGAAGCTTTCTTT

v_gene: TRBV5-8
len: 19
d_gene: TRBD2
abundance: NA
j_gene: TRBJ2-6
CDR3aa: CASSPLWGGGISGANVLTF
CDR3nt: TGTGCCAGCAGCCCCTTGTGGGGGGGAGGGATCTCTGGGGCCAACGTCCTGACTTTC

v_gene: TRBV4-3
len: 15
d_gene: TRBD2
abundance: NA
j_gene: TRBJ2-1
CDR3aa: CASRQIHILASEQFF
CDR3nt: TGCGCCAGCCGCCAAATCCACATACTAGCGTCCGAGCAGTTCTTC

v_gene: TRBV19
len: 19
d_gene: TRBD1
abundance: NA
j_gene: TRBJ1-5
CDR3aa: CASSKYRQGAGGGNQPQHF
CDR3nt: TGTGCCAGTAGCAAATACCGACAGGGGGCAGGAGGAGGCAATCAGCCCCAGCATTTT

v_gene: TRBV15
len: 15
d_gene: TRBD2
abundance: few
j_gene: TRBJ2-1
CDR3aa: CATSSAAGGYNEQFF
CDR3nt: TGTGCCACCAGCAGTGCGGCGGGGGGGTACAATGAGCAGTTCTTC

v_gene: TRBV2
len: 12
d_gene: NA
abundance: once
j_gene: TRBJ1-2
CDR3aa: CASRPDRDGYTF
CDR3nt: TGTGCCAGCAGACCCGACCGGGATGGCTACACCTTC

v_gene: TRBV7-8
len: 16
d_gene: TRBD2
abundance: few
j_gene: TRBJ2-7
CDR3aa: CASSQGLAVSSYEQYF
CDR3nt: TGTGCCAGCAGCCAAGGACTAGCGGTATCTTCCTACGAGCAGTACTTC

v_gene: TRBV7-2
len: 14
d_gene: NA
abundance: few
j_gene: TRBJ2-2
CDR3aa: CASSLGGYTGELFF
CDR3nt: TGTGCCAGCAGCTTAGGCGGATACACCGGGGAGCTGTTTTTT

v_gene: TRBV24-1
len: 13
d_gene: NA
abundance: NA
j_gene: TRBJ1-1
CDR3aa: CATSDPGEYEAFF
CDR3nt: TGTGCCACCAGTGATCCAGGGGAATATGAAGCTTTCTTT

v_gene: TRBV24-1
len: 13
d_gene: NA
abundance: NA
j_gene: TRBJ1-5
CDR3aa: CATSGIGNQPQHF
CDR3nt: TGTGCCACCAGTGGAATCGGTAATCAGCCCCAGCATTTT

v_gene: TRBV4-1
len: 16
d_gene: NA
abundance: few
j_gene: TRBJ1-2
CDR3aa: CASSQSPGASSEGYTF
CDR3nt: TGCGCCAGCAGCCAATCTCCAGGGGCCTCTTCGGAGGGCTACACCTTC

v_gene: TRBV3-1/TRBV3-2
len: 13
d_gene: NA
abundance: NA
j_gene: TRBJ1-2
CDR3aa: CASSHQGTYGYTF
CDR3nt: TGTGCCAGCAGCCATCAGGGGACCTATGGCTACACCTTC

v_gene: TRBV19
len: 14
d_gene: NA
abundance: NA
j_gene: TRBJ2-2
CDR3aa: CASSISRGGGELFF
CDR3nt: TGTGCCAGTAGTATTTCTAGGGGCGGCGGGGAGCTGTTTTTT

v_gene: TRBV6-2/TRBV6-3
len: 12
d_gene: NA
abundance: NA
j_gene: TRBJ1-3
CDR3aa: CASSYIGNTIYF
CDR3nt: TGTGCCAGCAGTTATATCGGAAACACCATATATTTT

v_gene: TRBV6-6
len: 16
d_gene: TRBD1
abundance: NA
j_gene: TRBJ1-3
CDR3aa: CASSDRPRGPGNTIYF
CDR3nt: TGTGCCAGCAGCGACCGGCCAAGGGGGCCTGGAAACACCATATATTTT

v_gene: TRBV15
len: 13
d_gene: NA
abundance: NA
j_gene: TRBJ2-3
CDR3aa: CATRGPSTDTQYF
CDR3nt: TGTGCCACCAGGGGCCCAAGCACAGATACGCAGTATTTT

v_gene: TRBV19
len: 16
d_gene: NA
abundance: NA
j_gene: TRBJ2-6
CDR3aa: CASSIAQSSGANVLTF
CDR3nt: TGTGCCAGTAGTATAGCACAGTCCTCTGGGGCCAACGTCCTGACTTTC

v_gene: TRBV10-3
len: 13
d_gene: TRBD1
abundance: NA
j_gene: TRBJ1-2
CDR3aa: CAIRVTGGYGYTF
CDR3nt: TGTGCCATCAGGGTGACAGGGGGCTATGGCTACACCTTC

v_gene: TRBV28
len: 10
d_gene: NA
abundance: NA
j_gene: TRBJ2-5
CDR3aa: CASGQKTQYF
CDR3nt: TGTGCCAGCGGGCAGAAGACCCAGTACTTC

v_gene: TRBV19
len: 15
d_gene: TRBD1
abundance: NA
j_gene: TRBJ1-1
CDR3aa: CASSIGQGGYTEAFF
CDR3nt: TGTGCCAGTAGTATAGGACAGGGGGGATACACTGAAGCTTTCTTT